These T cell receptor beta chains were read from a single sample in a study of CD8 T cells in ankylosing spondylitis. TCRdb fed the 5' RACE reads into MiXCR, producing one record per CDR3 protein. Seen here are under 450,000 distinct CDR3 sequences, roughly 15% observed once, and the top ten hold 0.85% to 1.3%. The sample taken for sequencing was blood, either unsorted or a sorted T cell fraction (not recorded which). The receptors derive from a male donor with ankylosing spondylitis. CDR3s include the opening cysteine and the closing phenylalanine or tryptophan. D genes are given only for firm matches. Clone sizes are given selectively: once, few, many, or a class where the clone is expanded.

TRBD1,-,TRBV29-1,TRBJ2-1,TGCAGCGCCCGGACAGGGGCCGTGGATGAGCAGTTCTTC,CSARTGAVDEQFF
-,-,TRBV10-3,TRBJ1-2,TGTGCCATCAGAGATGACTCAGGCTACACCTTC,CAIRDDSGYTF
TRBD2,many,TRBV5-1,TRBJ2-7,TGCGCCAGCAGGCCGACTAGCGGGGGTTACGAGCAGTACTTC,CASRPTSGGYEQYF
TRBD1,once,TRBV27,TRBJ2-7,TGTGCCAGCAGTTTTGGGTCGGTACAGGGGTATGGGGAGCAGTACTTC,CASSFGSVQGYGEQYF
-,-,TRBV18,TRBJ2-1,TGTGCCAGCTCACCAGGCTTTGGGGGGAATGAGCAGTTCTTC,CASSPGFGGNEQFF
-,many,TRBV7-2,TRBJ2-3,TGTGCCAGCAGCTTATTCCAGACAGATACGCAGTATTTT,CASSLFQTDTQYF
-,-,TRBV3-1,TRBJ1-5,TGTGCCAGCAGCCTCCAACCGGGCTCGCCCCAGCATTTT,CASSLQPGSPQHF
-,-,TRBV12-3/TRBV12-4,TRBJ2-3,TGTGCCAGCAACCAGGGAAGGGTGACGCAGTATTTT,CASNQGRVTQYF
-,few,TRBV7-8,TRBJ1-1,TGTGCCAGCAGCTTAGGCTTCGGCTTTTTTGGAGCTTTCTTT,CASSLGFGFFGAFF
-,few,TRBV20-1,TRBJ2-1,TGCAGTGCTAGTGCGGCGACGATCGTTTCTATCCAGCAGTTCTTC,CSASAATIVSIQQFF
-,few,TRBV3-1,TRBJ1-1,TGTGCCAGCAGCCAGCCTCCGGGCAGGGAGGTGGCGAACACTGAAGCTTTCTTT,CASSQPPGREVANTEAFF
-,many,TRBV5-1,TRBJ2-3,TGCGCCAGCAGCTTCGGGAGAGGCACAGATACGCAGTATTTT,CASSFGRGTDTQYF
-,-,TRBV16,TRBJ2-7,TGTGCCAGCAGCCGCCGAGGCGTCGGGGGCTACGAGCAGTACTTC,CASSRRGVGGYEQYF
-,few,TRBV11-2,TRBJ1-2,TGTGCCAGCAGCTCCCTGGTCGATGCTAACTATGGCTACACCTTC,CASSSLVDANYGYTF
-,-,TRBV20-1,TRBJ2-2,TGCAGTGCTAGAGTGGCGGGAAGGGAGACCGGGGAGCTGTTTTTT,CSARVAGRETGELFF
-,many,TRBV25-1,TRBJ2-5,TGTGCCAGCAGTGAATCGAGGGGCAACCAAGAGACCCAGTACTTC,CASSESRGNQETQYF
-,-,TRBV6-2/TRBV6-3,TRBJ1-5,TGTGCCAGCAGTTACTCGAAGGGACCGAGCAATCAGCCCCAGCATTTT,CASSYSKGPSNQPQHF
-,-,TRBV9,TRBJ2-2,TGTGCCAGCAGCGTTCTCGTAGGGGCCGGGGAGCTGTTTTTT,CASSVLVGAGELFF
-,few,TRBV7-9,TRBJ1-6,TGTGCCAGCAGCTTGGGATCGACAGCGTATAATTCACCCCTCCACTTT,CASSLGSTAYNSPLHF
-,few,TRBV7-2,TRBJ2-1,TGTGCCAGCAGCACACAGGTGGGCACCGGGAATGAGCAGTTCTTC,CASSTQVGTGNEQFF
-,many,TRBV5-1,TRBJ1-4,TGCGCCAGCGGAAAATTGGGGACTAATGAAAAACTGTTTTTT,CASGKLGTNEKLFF
-,-,TRBV2,TRBJ1-1,TGTGCCAGCAGTGAAGTACCTACCAGGGTGACTGAAGCTTTCTTT,CASSEVPTRVTEAFF
-,-,TRBV20-1,TRBJ1-6,TGCAGTGCGGTCTACAAGAATTCACCCCTCCACTTT,CSAVYKNSPLHF